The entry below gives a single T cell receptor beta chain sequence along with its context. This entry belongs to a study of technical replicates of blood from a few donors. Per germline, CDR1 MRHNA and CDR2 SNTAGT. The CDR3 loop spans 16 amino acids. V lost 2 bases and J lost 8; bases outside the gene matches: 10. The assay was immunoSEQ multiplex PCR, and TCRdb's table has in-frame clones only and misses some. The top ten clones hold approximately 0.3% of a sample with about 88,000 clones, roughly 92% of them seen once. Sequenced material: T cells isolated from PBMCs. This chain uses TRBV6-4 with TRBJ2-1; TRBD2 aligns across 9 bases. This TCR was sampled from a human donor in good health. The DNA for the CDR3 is TGTGCCAGCAGTGACGGCCGAGCGGGAGGATCTGATGAGCAGTTCTTC. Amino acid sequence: CASSDGRAGGSDEQFF.